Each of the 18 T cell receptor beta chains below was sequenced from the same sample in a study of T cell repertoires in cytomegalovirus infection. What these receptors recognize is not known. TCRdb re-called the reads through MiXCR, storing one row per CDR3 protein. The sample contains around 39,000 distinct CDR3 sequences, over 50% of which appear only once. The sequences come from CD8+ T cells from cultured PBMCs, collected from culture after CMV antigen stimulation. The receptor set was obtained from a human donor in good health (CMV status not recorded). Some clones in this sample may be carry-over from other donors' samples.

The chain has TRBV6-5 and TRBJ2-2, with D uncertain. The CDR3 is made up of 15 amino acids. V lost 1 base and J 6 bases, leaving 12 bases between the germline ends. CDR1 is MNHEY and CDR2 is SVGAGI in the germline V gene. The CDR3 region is CASSYYSSGSGELFF. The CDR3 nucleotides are TGTGCCAGCAGTTACTATTCAAGTGGTTCCGGGGAGCTGTTTTTT.

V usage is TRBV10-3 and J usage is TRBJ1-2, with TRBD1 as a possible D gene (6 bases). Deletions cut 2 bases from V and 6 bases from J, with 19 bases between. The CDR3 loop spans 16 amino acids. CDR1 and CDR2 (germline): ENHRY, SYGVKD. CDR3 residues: CAISEGQIPQVDGYTF. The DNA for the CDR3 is TGTGCCATCAGTGAGGGACAGATCCCTCAGGTAGATGGCTACACCTTC.

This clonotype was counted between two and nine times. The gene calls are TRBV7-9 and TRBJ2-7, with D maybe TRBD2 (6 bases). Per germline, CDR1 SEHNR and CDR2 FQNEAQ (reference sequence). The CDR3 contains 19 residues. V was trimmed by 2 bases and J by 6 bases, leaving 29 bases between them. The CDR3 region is CASSLQGRDSLGGSREQYF. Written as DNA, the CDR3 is TGTGCCAGCAGCTTACAAGGCAGGGACTCCTTGGGAGGTTCGCGCGAGCAGTACTTC.

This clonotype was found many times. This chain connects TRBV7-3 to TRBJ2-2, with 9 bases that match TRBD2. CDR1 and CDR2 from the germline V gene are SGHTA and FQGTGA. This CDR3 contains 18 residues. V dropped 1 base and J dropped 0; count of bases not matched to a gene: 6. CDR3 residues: CASSLNSGGYTNTGELFF. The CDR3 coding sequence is TGTGCCAGCAGCTTAAATAGCGGGGGCTACACGAACACCGGGGAGCTGTTTTTT.

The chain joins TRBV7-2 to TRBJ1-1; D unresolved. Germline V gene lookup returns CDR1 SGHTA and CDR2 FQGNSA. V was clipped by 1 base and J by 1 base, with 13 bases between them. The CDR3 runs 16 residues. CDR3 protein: CASSLGRRGENTEAFF. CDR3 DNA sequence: TGTGCCAGCAGCTTAGGTCGGCGAGGCGAGAACACTGAAGCTTTCTTT.

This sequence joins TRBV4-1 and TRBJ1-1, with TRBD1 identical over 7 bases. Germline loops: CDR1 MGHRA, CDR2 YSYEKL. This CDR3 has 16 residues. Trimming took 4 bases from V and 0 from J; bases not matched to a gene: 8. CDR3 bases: TGCGCCAGCAGCCCCAAAGAGGGACAGCTGAACACTGAAGCTTTCTTT. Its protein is CASSPKEGQLNTEAFF.

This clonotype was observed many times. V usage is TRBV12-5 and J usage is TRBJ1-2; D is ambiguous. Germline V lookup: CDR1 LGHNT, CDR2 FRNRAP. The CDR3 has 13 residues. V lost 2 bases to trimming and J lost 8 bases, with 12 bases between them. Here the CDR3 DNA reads TGTGCTAGTGGTTTGTTTCAGGTTGCGGGCTACACCTTC. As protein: CASGLFQVAGYTF.

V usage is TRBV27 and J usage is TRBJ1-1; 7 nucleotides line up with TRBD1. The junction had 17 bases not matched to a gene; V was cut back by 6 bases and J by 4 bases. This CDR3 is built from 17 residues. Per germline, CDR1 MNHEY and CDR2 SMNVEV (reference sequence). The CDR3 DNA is TGTGCCAGCAGGACCGCTCGATCAACAGGGGAGTTCACTGAAGCTTTCTTT. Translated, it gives CASRTARSTGEFTEAFF.

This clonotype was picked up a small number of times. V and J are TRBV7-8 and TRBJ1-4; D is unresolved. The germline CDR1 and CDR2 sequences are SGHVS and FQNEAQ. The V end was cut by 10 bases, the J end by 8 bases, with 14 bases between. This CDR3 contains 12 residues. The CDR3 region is CATRAGEEKLFF. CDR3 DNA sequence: TGTGCCACCAGAGCGGGCGAGGAAAAACTGTTTTTT.

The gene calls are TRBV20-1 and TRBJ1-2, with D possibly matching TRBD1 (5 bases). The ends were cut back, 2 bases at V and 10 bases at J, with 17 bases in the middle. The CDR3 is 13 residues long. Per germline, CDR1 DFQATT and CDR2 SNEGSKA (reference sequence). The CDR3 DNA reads TGCAGTGCTAGATTCCCGGGGGACCAGGACTACACCTTC. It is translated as CSARFPGDQDYTF.

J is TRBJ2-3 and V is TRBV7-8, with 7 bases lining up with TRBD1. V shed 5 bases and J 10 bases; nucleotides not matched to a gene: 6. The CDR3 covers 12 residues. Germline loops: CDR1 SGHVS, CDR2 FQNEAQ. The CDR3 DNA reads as TGTGCCAGCAGCCCGTCCGGGACAGCGCAGTATTTT. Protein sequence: CASSPSGTAQYF.

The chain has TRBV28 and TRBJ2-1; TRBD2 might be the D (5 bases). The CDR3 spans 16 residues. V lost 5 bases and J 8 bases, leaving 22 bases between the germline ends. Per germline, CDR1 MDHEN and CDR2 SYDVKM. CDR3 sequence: CASSPRGSGKVDEQFF. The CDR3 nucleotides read TGTGCCAGCAGTCCTCGTGGAAGCGGTAAGGTAGATGAGCAGTTCTTC. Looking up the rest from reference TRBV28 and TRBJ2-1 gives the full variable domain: DVKVTQSSRYLVKRTGEKVFLECVQDMDHENMFWYRQDPGLGLRLIYFSYDVKMKEKGDIPEGYSVSREKKERFSLILESASTNQTSMYLCASSPRGSGKVDEQFFGPGTRLTVL.

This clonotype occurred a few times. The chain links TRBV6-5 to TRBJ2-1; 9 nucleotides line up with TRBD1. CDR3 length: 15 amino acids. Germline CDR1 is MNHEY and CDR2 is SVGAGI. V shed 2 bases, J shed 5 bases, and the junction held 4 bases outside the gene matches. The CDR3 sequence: CASSYEDRGHNEQFF. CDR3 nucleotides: TGTGCCAGCAGTTACGAGGACAGGGGCCACAATGAGCAGTTCTTC.

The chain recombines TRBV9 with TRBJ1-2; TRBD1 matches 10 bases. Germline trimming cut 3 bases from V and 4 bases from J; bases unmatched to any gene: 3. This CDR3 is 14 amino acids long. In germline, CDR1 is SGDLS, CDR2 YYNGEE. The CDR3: CASSDGTGAYGYTF. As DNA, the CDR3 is TGTGCCAGCAGCGACGGGACAGGGGCCTATGGCTACACCTTC.

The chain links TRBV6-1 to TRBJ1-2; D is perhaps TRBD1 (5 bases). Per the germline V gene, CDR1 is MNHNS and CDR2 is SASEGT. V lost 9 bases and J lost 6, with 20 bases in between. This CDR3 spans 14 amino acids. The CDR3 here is CASHPGPEAHGYTF. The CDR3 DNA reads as TGTGCCAGTCATCCGGGACCAGAGGCCCATGGCTACACCTTC.

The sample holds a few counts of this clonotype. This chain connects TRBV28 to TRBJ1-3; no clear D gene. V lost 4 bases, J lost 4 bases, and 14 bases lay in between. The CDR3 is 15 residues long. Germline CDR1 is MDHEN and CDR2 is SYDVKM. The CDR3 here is CASSYSGPRGNTIYF. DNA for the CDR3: TGTGCCAGCAGTTATAGCGGCCCCAGGGGAAACACCATATATTTT.

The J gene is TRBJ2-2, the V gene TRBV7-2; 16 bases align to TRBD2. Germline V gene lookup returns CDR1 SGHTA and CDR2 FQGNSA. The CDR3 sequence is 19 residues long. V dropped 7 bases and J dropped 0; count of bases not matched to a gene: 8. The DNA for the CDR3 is TGTGCCAGCACCAACACGGGACTAGCGGGAGGGTCGAACACCGGGGAGCTGTTTTTT. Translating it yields CASTNTGLAGGSNTGELFF. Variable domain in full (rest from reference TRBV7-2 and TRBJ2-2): GAGVSQSPSNKVTEKGKDVELRCDPISGHTALYWYRQSLGQGLEFLIYFQGNSAPDKSGLPSDRFSAERTGGSVSTLTIQRTQQEDSAVYLCASTNTGLAGGSNTGELFFGEGSRLTVL.

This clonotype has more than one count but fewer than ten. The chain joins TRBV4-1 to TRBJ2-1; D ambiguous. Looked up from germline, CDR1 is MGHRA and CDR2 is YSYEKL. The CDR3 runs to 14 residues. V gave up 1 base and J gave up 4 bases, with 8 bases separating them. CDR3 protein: CASSQAIGYNEQFF. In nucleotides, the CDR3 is TGCGCCAGCAGCCAAGCTATCGGGTACAATGAGCAGTTCTTC.